The rows below give T cell receptor beta chains drawn from one sample of a study of technical replicates of blood from a few donors. The repertoire was sequenced with immunoSEQ multiplex PCR; TCRdb's copy has only in-frame clones and lacks some. The sample carries about 75,000 clones, 95% to 97% recorded once. Sequenced sample: T cells isolated from PBMCs. Source of these receptors: a human donor in good health. CDR3s include the opening cysteine and the closing phenylalanine or tryptophan. The D gene is left open where the match is weak.

v_gene	j_gene	d_gene	CDR3aa
TRBV11-2	TRBJ2-7	.	CASSWENNYEQYF
TRBV7-8	TRBJ2-2	.	CASSFRQIDTGELFF
TRBV5-1	TRBJ1-1	.	CASSLGAMNTEAFF
TRBV10-3	TRBJ1-1	TRBD1	CAISLNRGNTEAFF
TRBV10-3	TRBJ2-3	.	CAISDRGTDTQYF
TRBV6-5	TRBJ2-7	.	CASSYSTGEKPHEQYF
TRBV28	TRBJ2-7	TRBD2	CASRGLAGRYEQYF
TRBV2	TRBJ2-1	TRBD2	CASSERVAGGRREQFF
TRBV30	TRBJ2-1	.	CAWKGGGYNEQFF
TRBV11-3	TRBJ2-7	TRBD1	CASTSLGQGYSEQYF
TRBV4-2	TRBJ2-1	TRBD2	CASSKQGTSGSLYNEQFF
TRBV2	TRBJ2-2	TRBD2	CASRGLAGYYEAGELFF
TRBV6-5	TRBJ2-7	.	CASSRGGDEQYF
TRBV4-1	TRBJ2-3	TRBD2	CASSPGGDTQYF
TRBV7-3	TRBJ2-2	TRBD2	CASSLGLAGGTGELFF
TRBV21-1	TRBJ2-7	.	CASSKDPGLAGSREQYF
TRBV5-4	TRBJ2-5	.	CASSLFSETQYF
TRBV28	TRBJ2-2	.	CASSSRDLNTGELFF
TRBV4-1	TRBJ2-1	.	CASSQDLGAKYNEQFF
TRBV7-2	TRBJ2-2	.	CASSLTGNGELFF
TRBV5-1	TRBJ2-7	TRBD2	CASRQGLAVGGEQYF
TRBV9	TRBJ2-1	TRBD2	CASSSSGSSYNEQFF
TRBV10-3	TRBJ2-2	.	CAITLGGTGELFF
TRBV11-2	TRBJ2-5	TRBD2	CASSLGGGSGRASETQYF
TRBV7-2	TRBJ2-7	.	CASSLGLASEQYF
TRBV7-6	TRBJ2-2	.	CASSLPGTLSGSANTGELFF
TRBV5-6	TRBJ1-5	.	CASSYPTMAVNQPQHF
TRBV27	TRBJ1-1	.	CASSSGNTEAFF
TRBV28	TRBJ1-2	.	CASSLFSGRDGYTF
TRBV10-2	TRBJ2-4	.	CASSEELAAKNIQYF
TRBV5-1	TRBJ2-1	.	CASSSNPNEQFF
TRBV1	TRBJ2-5	.	CTSSLKKPQTQYF
TRBV5-4	TRBJ2-5	.	CASSSHRDYQETQYF
TRBV28	TRBJ2-7	.	CASVNPGPAPIYEQYF
TRBV28	TRBJ2-7	TRBD2	CATIGTSGTYEQYF
TRBV30	TRBJ2-3	.	CACSTLGPVLNTQYF
TRBV5-1	TRBJ2-5	TRBD2	CASSLAGTSGSGPQETQYF
TRBV4-1	TRBJ2-5	TRBD2	CASSQEPGLVWETQYF
TRBV7-3	TRBJ1-1	TRBD1	CASSLKGTGEAFF
TRBV11-2	TRBJ2-1	.	CASSLANEQFF
TRBV28	TRBJ2-3	.	CASSYSDTSTDTQYF